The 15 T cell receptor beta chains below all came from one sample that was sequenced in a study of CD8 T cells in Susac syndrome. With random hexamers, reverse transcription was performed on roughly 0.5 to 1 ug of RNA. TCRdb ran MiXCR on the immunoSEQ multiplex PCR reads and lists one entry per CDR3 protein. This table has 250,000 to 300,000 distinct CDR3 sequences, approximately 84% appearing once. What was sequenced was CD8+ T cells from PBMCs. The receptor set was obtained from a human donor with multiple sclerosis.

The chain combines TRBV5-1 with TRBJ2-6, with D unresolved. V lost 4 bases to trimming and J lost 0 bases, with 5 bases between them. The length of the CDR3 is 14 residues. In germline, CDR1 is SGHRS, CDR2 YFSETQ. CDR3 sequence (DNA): TGCGCCAGCAGCGAGAACTCTGGGGCCAACGTCCTGACTTTC. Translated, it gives CASSENSGANVLTF.

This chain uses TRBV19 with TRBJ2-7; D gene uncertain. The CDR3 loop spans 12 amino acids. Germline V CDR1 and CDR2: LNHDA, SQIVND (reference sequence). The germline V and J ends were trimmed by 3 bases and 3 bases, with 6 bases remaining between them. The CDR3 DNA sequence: TGTGCCAGTAGTATGATCGGCTACGAGCAGTACTTC. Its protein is CASSMIGYEQYF.

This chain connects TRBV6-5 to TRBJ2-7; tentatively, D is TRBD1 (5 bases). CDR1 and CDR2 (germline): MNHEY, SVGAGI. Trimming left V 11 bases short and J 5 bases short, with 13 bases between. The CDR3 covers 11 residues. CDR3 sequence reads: CASTSGNEQYF. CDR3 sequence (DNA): TGTGCCTCCACCTCAGGGAACGAGCAGTACTTC.

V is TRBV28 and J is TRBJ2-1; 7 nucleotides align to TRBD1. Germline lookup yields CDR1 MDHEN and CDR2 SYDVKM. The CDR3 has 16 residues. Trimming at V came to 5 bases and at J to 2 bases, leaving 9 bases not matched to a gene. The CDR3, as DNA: TGTGCCAGCAGTGGACTGGGGACAGATACCTACAATGAGCAGTTCTTC. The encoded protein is CASSGLGTDTYNEQFF.

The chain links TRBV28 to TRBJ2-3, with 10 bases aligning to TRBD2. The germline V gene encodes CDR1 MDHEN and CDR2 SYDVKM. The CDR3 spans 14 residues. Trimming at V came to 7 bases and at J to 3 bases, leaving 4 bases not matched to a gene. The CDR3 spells CASKILAGTDTQYF. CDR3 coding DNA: TGTGCCAGCAAAATACTAGCGGGGACAGATACGCAGTATTTT. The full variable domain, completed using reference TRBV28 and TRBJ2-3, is DVKVTQSSRYLVKRTGEKVFLECVQDMDHENMFWYRQDPGLGLRLIYFSYDVKMKEKGDIPEGYSVSREKKERFSLILESASTNQTSMYLCASKILAGTDTQYFGPGTRLTVL.

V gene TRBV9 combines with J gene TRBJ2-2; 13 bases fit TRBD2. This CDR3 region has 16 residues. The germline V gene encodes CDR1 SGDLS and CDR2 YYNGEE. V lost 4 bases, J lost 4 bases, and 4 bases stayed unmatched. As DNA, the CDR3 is TGTGCCAGCAGCCGGACTAGCGGGAGATCCACCGGGGAGCTGTTTTTT. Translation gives CASSRTSGRSTGELFF.

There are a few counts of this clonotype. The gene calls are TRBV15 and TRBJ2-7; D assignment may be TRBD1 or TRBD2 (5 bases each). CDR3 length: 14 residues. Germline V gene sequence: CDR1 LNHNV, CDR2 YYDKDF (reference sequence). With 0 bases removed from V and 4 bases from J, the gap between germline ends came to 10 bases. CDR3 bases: TGTGCCACCAGCAGAGATGGGGGTGGTTACGAGCAGTACTTC. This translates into CATSRDGGGYEQYF.

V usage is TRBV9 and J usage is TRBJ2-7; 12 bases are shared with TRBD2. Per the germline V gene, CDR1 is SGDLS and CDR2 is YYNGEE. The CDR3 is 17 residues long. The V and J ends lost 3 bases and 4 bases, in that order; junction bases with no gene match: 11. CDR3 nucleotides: TGTGCCAGCAGCGATGGATCTAGCGGGAGGGTTCTGTACGAGCAGTACTTC. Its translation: CASSDGSSGRVLYEQYF.

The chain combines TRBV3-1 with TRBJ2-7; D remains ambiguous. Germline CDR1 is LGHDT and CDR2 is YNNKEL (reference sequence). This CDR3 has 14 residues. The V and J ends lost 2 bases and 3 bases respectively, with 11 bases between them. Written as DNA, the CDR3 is TGTGCCAGCAGCCAATATGAGGACCTCTACGAGCAGTACTTC. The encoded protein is CASSQYEDLYEQYF.

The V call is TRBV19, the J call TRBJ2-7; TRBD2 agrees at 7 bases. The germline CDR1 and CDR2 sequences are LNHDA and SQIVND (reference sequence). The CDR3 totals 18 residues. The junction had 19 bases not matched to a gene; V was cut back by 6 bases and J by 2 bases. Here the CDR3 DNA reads TGTGCCAGTAGCAAATCCGCTCTCTGGGGGAGGGACCCCTACGAGCAGTACTTC. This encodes CASSKSALWGRDPYEQYF.

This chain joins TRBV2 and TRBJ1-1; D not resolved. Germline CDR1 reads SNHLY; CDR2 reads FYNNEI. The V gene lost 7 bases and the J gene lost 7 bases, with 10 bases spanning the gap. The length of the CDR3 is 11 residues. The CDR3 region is CASTGRIEAFF. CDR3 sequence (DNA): TGTGCCAGCACGGGCAGGATTGAAGCTTTCTTT.

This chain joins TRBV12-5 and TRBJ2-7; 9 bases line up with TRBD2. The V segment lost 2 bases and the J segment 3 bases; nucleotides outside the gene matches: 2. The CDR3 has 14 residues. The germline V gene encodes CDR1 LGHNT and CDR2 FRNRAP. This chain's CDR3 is CASGLSGRSYEQYF. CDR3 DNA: TGTGCTAGTGGTTTGAGCGGGAGGAGCTACGAGCAGTACTTC.

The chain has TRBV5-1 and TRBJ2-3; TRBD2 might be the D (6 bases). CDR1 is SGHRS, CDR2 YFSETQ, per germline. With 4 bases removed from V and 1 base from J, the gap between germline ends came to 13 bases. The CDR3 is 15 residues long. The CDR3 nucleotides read TGCGCCAGCAGCCGGGGCGGGACTGGCACAGATACGCAGTATTTT. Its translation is CASSRGGTGTDTQYF.

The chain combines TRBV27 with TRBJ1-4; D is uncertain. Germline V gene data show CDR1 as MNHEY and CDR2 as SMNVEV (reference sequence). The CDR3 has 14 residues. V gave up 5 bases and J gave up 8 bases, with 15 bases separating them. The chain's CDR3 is CASSRRGVQEKLFF. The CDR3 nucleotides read TGTGCCAGCAGTCGACGGGGTGTACAGGAAAAACTGTTTTTT.

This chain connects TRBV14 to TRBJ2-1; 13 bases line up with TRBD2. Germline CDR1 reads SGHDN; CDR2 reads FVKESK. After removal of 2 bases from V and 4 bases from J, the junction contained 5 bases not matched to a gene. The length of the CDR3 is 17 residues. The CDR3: CASSQRLAGGEYNEQFF. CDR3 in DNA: TGTGCCAGCAGCCAAAGACTAGCGGGAGGAGAGTACAATGAGCAGTTCTTC.